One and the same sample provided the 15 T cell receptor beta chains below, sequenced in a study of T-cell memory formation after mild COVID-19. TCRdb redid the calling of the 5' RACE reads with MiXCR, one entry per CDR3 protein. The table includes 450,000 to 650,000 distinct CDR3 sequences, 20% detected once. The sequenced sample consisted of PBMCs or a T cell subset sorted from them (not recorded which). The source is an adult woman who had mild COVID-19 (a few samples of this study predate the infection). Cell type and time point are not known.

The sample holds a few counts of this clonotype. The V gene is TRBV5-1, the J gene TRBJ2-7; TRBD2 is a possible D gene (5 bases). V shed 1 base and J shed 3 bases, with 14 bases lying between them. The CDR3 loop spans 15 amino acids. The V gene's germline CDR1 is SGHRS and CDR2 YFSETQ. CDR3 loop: CASSLMASFSYEQYF. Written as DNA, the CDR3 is TGCGCCAGCAGCTTGATGGCTAGCTTCAGCTACGAGCAGTACTTC. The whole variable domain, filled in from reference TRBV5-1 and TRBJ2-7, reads KAGVTQTPRYLIKTRGQQVTLSCSPISGHRSVSWYQQTPGQGLQFLFEYFSETQRNKGNFPGRFSGRQFSNSRSEMNVSTLELGDSALYLCASSLMASFSYEQYFGPGTRLTVT.

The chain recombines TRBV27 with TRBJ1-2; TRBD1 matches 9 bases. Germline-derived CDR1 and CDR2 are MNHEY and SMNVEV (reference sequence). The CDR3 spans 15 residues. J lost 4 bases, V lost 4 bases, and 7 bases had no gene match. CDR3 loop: CASSYAGTGSYGYTF. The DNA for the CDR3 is TGTGCCAGCAGTTATGCCGGGACAGGGTCCTATGGCTACACCTTC.

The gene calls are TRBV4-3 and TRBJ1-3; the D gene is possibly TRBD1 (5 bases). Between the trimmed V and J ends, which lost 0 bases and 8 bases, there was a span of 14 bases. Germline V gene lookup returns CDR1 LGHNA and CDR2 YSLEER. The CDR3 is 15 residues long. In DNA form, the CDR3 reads TGCGCCAGCAGCCAAGACGTCGGGGGTTGGGACACCATATATTTT. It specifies CASSQDVGGWDTIYF.

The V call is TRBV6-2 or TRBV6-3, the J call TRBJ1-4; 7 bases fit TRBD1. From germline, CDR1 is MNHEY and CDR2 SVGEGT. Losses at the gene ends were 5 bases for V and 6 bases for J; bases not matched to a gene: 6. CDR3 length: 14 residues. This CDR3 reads CASSPTGLDEKLFF. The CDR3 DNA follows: TGTGCCAGCAGTCCGACAGGGTTGGATGAAAAACTGTTTTTT.

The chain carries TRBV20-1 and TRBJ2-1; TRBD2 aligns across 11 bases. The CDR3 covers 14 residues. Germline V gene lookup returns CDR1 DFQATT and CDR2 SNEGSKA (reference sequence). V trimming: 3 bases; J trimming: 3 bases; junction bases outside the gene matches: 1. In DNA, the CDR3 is TGCAGTGCTAGGGGGACTAGCGGCTACAATGAGCAGTTCTTC. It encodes CSARGTSGYNEQFF.

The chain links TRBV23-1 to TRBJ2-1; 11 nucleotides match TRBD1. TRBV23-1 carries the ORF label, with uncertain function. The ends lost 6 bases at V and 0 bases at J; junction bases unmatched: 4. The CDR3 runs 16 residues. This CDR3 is CASRGQGAISYNEQFF. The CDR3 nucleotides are TGCGCCAGCAGAGGACAGGGGGCCATCTCCTACAATGAGCAGTTCTTC.

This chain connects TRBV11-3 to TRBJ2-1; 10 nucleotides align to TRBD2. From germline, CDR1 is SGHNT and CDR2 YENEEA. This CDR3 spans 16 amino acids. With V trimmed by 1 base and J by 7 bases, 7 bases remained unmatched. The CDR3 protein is CASSLGLAGVRNEQFF. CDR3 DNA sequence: TGTGCCAGCAGCTTAGGGCTAGCGGGAGTACGGAATGAGCAGTTCTTC.

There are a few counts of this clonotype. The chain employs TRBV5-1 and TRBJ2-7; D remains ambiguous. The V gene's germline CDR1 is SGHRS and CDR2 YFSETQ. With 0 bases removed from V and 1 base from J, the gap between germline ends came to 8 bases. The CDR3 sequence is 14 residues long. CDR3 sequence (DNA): TGCGCCAGCAGCTTGGTGGCAGCTTCCTACGAGCAGTACTTC. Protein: CASSLVAASYEQYF.

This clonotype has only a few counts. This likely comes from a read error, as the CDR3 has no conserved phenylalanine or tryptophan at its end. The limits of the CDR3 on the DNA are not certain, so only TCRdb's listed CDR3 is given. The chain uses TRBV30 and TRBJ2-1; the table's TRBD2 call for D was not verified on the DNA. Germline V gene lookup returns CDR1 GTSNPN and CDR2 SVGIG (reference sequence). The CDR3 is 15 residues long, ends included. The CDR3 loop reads CAWSPNHRPSGGSNV.

Written as DNA, the CDR3 is TGTGCCAGCGGCCACCTCACCGTGACTAGCGGGAACACCTACAATGAGCAGTTCTTC. Its protein is CASGHLTVTSGNTYNEQFF. V is TRBV7-9 and J is TRBJ2-1; 11 positions agree with TRBD2. The germline CDR1 and CDR2 sequences are SEHNR and FQNEAQ (reference sequence). CDR3 length: 19 amino acids. V was pared by 8 bases and J by 2 bases, with 17 bases of the junction left unmatched.

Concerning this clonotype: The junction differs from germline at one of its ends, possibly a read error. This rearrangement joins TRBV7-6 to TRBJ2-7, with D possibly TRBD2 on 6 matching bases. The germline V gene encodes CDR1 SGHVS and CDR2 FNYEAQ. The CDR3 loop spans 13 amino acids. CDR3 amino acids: CASSLSQRVSGCF. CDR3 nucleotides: TGTGCCAGCAGCTTATCCCAGCGGGTGTCAGGGTGCTTC.

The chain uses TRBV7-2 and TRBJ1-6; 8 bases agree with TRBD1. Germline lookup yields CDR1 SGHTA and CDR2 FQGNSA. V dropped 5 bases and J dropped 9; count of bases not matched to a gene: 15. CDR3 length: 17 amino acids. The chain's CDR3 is CASSGAGGAAGVSPLHF. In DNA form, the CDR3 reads TGTGCCAGCAGCGGCGCAGGGGGCGCCGCCGGAGTTTCACCCCTCCACTTT.

The chain's CDR3 is CASTGTINGELFF. CDR3 coding DNA: TGTGCCAGCACCGGGACAATCAACGGGGAGCTGTTTTTT. The chain uses TRBV2 and TRBJ2-2, with a weak D call TRBD1 (6 bases). The V end was cut by 7 bases, the J end by 7 bases, with 13 bases between. The CDR3 is 13 residues long. Germline V gene data show CDR1 as SNHLY and CDR2 as FYNNEI.

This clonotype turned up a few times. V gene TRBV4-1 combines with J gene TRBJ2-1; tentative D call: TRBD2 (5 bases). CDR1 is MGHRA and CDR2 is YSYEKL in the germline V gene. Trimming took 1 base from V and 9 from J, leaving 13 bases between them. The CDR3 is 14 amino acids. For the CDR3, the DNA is TGCGCCAGCAGCCAAGTTCGGCTAGCTGGTGAGCAGTTCTTC. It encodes CASSQVRLAGEQFF.

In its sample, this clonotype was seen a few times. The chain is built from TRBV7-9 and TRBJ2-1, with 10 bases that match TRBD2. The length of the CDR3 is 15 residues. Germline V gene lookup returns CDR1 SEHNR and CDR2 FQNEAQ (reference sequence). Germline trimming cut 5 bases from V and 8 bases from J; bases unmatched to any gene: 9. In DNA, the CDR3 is TGTGCCAGCAGCCCAAGCGGGAGGGCCGGTTATGAGCAGTTCTTC. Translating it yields CASSPSGRAGYEQFF. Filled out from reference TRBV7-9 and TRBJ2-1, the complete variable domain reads DTGVSQNPRHKITKRGQNVTFRCDPISEHNRLYWYRQTLGQGPEFLTYFQNEAQLEKSRLLSDRFSAERPKGSFSTLEIQRTEQGDSAMYLCASSPSGRAGYEQFFGPGTRLTVL.